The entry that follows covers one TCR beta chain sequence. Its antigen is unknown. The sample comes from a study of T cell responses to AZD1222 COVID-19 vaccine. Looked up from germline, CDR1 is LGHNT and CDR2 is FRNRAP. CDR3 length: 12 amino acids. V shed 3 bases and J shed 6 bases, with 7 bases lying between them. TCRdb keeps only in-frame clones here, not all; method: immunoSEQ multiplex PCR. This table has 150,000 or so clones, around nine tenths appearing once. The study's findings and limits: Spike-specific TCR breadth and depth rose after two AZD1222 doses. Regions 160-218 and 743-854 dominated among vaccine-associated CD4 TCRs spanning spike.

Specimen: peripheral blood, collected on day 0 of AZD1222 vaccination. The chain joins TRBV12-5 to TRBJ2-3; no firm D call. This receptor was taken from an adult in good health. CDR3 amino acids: CASGLKVDTQYF. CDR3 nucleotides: TGTGCTAGTGGTTTAAAGGTTGATACGCAGTATTTT.